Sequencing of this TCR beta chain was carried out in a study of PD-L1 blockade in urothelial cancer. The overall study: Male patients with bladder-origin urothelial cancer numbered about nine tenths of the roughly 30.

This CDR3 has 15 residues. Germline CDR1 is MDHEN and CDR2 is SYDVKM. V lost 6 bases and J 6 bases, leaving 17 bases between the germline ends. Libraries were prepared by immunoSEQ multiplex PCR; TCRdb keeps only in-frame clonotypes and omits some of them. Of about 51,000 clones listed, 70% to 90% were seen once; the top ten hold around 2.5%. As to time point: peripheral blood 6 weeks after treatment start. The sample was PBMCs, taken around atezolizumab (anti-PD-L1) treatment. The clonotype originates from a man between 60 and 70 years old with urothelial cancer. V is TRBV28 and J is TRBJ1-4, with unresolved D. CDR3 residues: CASRAPGLLDEKLFF. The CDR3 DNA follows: TGTGCCAGCAGAGCCCCGGGGTTGTTAGATGAAAAACTGTTTTTT.